This T cell receptor beta chain was recovered during a study of blood T cells in healthy people across ages. The V gene end was trimmed by 0 bases and the J gene end by 8 bases; junction bases not matched to a gene: 6. Per the germline V gene, CDR1 is DFQATT and CDR2 is SNEGSKA (reference sequence). This CDR3 region has 13 residues. The use of a sample-barcoded 5' primer and a J-beta primer mix characterized a second PCR of roughly 6 to 11 cycles. TCRdb passed the 5' RACE reads through MiXCR, listing each CDR3 protein once. This sample has approximately 900,000 distinct CDR3 sequences, with about 29% found just once. This clonotype was observed a few times. These records were also assigned to another study, of T cells of mothers and their children. That work adds: Overlap ran slightly, non-significantly higher for related than unrelated mother-child pairs.

This receptor was taken from a woman between 40 and 50 years old in good health. The chain has TRBV20-1 and TRBJ1-2; 7 bases align to TRBD1. What was sequenced was blood. The CDR3 region is CSARDNRGKGYTF. DNA of the CDR3: TGCAGTGCTAGAGATAACAGGGGAAAAGGCTACACCTTC.